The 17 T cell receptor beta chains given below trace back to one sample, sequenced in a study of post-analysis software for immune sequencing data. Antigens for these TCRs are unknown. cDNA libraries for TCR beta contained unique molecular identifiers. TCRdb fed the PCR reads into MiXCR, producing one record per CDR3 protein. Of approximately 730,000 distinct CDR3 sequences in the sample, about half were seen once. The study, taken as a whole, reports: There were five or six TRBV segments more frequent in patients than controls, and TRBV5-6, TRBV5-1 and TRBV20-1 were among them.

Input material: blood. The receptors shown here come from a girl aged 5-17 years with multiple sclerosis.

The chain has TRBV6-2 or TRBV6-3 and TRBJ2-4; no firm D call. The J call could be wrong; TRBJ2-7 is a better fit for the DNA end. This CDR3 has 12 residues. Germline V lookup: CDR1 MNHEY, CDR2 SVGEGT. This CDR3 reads CASSLLIYEQYF. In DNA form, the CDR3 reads TGTGCCAGCAGTCTCTTGATCTACGAGCAGTACTTC.

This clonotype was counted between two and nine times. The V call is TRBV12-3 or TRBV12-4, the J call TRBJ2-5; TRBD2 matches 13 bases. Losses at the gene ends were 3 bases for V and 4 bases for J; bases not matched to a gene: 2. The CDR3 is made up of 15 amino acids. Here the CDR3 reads CASSFRLAGGETQYF. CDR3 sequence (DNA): TGTGCCAGCAGTTTCAGACTAGCGGGAGGAGAGACCCAGTACTTC.

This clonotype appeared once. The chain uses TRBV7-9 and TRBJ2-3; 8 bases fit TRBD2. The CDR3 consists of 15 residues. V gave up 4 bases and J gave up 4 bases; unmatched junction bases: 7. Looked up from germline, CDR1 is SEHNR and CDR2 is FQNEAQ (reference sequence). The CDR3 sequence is CASSWGLDEADTQYF. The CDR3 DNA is TGTGCCAGCAGCTGGGGACTAGATGAGGCAGATACGCAGTATTTT.

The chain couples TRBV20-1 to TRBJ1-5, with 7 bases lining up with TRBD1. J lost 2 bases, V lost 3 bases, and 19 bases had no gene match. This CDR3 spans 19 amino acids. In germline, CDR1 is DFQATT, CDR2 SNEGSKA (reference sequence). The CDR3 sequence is CSARALEGQPAGGNQPQHF. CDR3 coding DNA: TGCAGTGCTAGGGCGTTGGAGGGACAGCCCGCGGGTGGCAATCAGCCCCAGCATTTT.

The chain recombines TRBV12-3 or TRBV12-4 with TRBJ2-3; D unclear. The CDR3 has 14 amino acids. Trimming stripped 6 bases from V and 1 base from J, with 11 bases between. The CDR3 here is CASSYLGGTDTQYF. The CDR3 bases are TGTGCCAGCAGCTATTTGGGCGGCACAGATACGCAGTATTTT.

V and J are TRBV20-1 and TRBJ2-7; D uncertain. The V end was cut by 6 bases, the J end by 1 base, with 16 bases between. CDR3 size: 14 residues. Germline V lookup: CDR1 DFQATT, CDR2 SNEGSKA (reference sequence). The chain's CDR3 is CSALSGGGSYEQYF. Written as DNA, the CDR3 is TGCAGTGCACTGTCTGGCGGTGGATCCTACGAGCAGTACTTC.

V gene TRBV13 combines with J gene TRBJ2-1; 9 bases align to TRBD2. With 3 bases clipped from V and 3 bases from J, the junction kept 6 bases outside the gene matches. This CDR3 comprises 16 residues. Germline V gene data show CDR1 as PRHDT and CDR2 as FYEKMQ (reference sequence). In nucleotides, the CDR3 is TGTGCCAGCAGCTTGCAGGAGCGGGAGGTCTACAATGAGCAGTTCTTC. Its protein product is CASSLQEREVYNEQFF.

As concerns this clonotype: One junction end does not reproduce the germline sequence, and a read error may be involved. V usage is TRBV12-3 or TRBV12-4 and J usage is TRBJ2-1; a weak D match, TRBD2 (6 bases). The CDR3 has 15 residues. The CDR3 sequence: CACRLDGSSYNEQFF. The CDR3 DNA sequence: TGTGCCTGCAGACTGGACGGGAGCTCCTACAATGAGCAGTTCTTC.

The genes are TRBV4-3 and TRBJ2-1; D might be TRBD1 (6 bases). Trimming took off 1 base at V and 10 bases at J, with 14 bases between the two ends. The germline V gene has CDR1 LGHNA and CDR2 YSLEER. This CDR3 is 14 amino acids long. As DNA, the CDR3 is TGCGCCAGCAGCCAAGCCCCGACCAGGGGCGAGCAGTTCTTC. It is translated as CASSQAPTRGEQFF.

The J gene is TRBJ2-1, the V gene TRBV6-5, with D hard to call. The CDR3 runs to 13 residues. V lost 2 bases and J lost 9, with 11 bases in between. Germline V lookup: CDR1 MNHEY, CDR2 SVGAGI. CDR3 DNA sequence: TGTGCCAGCAGTTACGGGATGGATGGTGAGCAGTTCTTC. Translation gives CASSYGMDGEQFF.

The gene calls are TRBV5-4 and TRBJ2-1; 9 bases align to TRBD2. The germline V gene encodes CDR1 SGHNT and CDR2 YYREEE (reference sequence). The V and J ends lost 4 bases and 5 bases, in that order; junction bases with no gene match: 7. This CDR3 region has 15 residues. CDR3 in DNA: TGTGCCAGCAGCCGGACTAGCGAGCCCGACAATGAGCAGTTCTTC. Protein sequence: CASSRTSEPDNEQFF.

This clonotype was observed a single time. This CDR3 is CASSLDDGSGYEQYF. The DNA for the CDR3 is TGTGCCAGCAGCTTAGATGATGGGTCTGGCTACGAGCAGTACTTC. The V and J genes are TRBV7-2 and TRBJ2-7; the D is unclear. Trimming took 1 base from V and 3 from J, leaving 13 bases between them. The length of the CDR3 is 15 residues. CDR1 is SGHTA, CDR2 FQGNSA, per germline.

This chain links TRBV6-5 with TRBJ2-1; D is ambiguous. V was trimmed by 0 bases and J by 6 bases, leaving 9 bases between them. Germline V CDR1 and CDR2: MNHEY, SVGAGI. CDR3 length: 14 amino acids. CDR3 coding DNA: TGTGCCAGCAGTTACTCGGGGTCGACCAATGAGCAGTTCTTC. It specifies CASSYSGSTNEQFF.

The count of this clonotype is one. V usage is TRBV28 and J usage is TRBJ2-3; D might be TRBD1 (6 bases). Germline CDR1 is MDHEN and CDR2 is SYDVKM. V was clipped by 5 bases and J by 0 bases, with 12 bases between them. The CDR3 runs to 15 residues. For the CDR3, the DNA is TGTGCCAGCAGTGCCTGGACAGTGAGCACAGATACGCAGTATTTT. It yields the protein CASSAWTVSTDTQYF.

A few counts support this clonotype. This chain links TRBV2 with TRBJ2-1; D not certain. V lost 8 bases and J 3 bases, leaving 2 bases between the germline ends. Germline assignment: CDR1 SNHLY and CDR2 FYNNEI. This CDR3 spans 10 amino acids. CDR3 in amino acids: CASDYNEQFF. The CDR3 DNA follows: TGTGCCAGCGACTACAATGAGCAGTTCTTC.

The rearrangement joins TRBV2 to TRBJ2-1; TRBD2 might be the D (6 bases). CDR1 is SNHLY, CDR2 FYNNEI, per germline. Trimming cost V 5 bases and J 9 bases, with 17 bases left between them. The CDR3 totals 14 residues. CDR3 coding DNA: TGTGCCAGCAGTCAACTAGCAAACGGGATTGAGCAGTTCTTC. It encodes CASSQLANGIEQFF.

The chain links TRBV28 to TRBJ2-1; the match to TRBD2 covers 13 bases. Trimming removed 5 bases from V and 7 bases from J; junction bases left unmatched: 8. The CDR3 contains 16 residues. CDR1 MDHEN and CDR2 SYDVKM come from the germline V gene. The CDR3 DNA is TGTGCCAGCAGTCCAACGGGACTAGCGGGATGGAATGAGCAGTTCTTC. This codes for CASSPTGLAGWNEQFF.